This TCR beta chain was obtained from a study of blood T cell repertoires in COVID-19 (dated by TCRdb to 2018 to 2021). Some background on the complete study: Collaborator samples came from the United States, Italy and Spain and covered acute and convalescent phases of COVID-19. The prospective study material was composed of cDNA or gDNA derived from T cells, B-cell-depleted T cells, or PBMCs. The dataset comprised deeply sampled blood TCRbeta repertoires from subjects exposed to, actively infected with, or recovered from COVID-19. The repertoires were released in a freely available public database meant as a resource for research on the immune response to SARS-CoV-2. Samples came from the ongoing ImmuneRACE study (first 160 participants) plus 1,254 subjects from 6 global collaborators. Sample metadata almost always included a de-identified subject ID, COVID-19 status, age in years and sex. Where available, HLA class I and class II types were obtained from metadata supplied by the sample provider rather than from assay-based typing.

A remark on this clone: Its binding antigen is unknown. No base quality values were provided; no much bigger clone lies one nucleotide off.

At one collaborating source in Seattle, patients were enrolled during active infection and were followed longitudinally through the course of disease. The collaborating institutions used their own protocols to collect whole blood in K2EDTA tubes. For TCRbeta analysis, collaborators shipped samples as frozen whole blood, isolated PBMCs, or DNA extracted from either of those sample types. Study-level results and caveats: The amount of clinical and demographic metadata varied by source and participant and was provided uncurated.

TCRbeta CDR3 regions were amplified from genomic DNA using the immunoSEQ Assay, a bias-controlled multiplex PCR. The authors processed their data as follows. Nucleated cell counts per sample were estimated from amplification of reference gene primers within the assay. Sequence reads were collapsed and filtered to measure the absolute abundance of every unique TCRbeta CDR3 rearrangement. For each sample, productive Simpson clonality was calculated as the square root of Simpson's diversity index across productive rearrangements. Sourced from immuneACCESS, this table was stored by TCRdb with only in-frame sequences that have V and J called. A share of the clones is absent; for the studies checked, an unresolved V gene accounts for under half, and the remainder has no known explanation. Clone size and the V and J calls come from that table; the DNA yielded D and trimming. This sample lists 300,000 to 350,000 clones; more than 70% were detected once. The ten largest make up around 4% of the sample.

The sample taken for sequencing was peripheral blood. The receptor comes from a woman aged 55-69 years with COVID-19, enrolled during active disease.

CDR3 loop: CASSLEPSPLYEQYF. The DNA sequence is as follows: TGTGCCAGCAGCTTGGAGCCGTCACCTCTCTACGAGCAGTACTTC. The chain links TRBV5-4 with TRBJ2-7; the D gene is unclear. Sequences SGHNT (CDR1) and YYREEE (CDR2) are obtained from the germline V gene (reference sequence). V is shortened by 0 bases, J by 3 bases, and the region joining them spans 13 bases. The CDR3 holds 15 amino acids from the cysteine to the phenylalanine. Just the 45-base CDR3 DNA is kept, in frame starting at base 1.